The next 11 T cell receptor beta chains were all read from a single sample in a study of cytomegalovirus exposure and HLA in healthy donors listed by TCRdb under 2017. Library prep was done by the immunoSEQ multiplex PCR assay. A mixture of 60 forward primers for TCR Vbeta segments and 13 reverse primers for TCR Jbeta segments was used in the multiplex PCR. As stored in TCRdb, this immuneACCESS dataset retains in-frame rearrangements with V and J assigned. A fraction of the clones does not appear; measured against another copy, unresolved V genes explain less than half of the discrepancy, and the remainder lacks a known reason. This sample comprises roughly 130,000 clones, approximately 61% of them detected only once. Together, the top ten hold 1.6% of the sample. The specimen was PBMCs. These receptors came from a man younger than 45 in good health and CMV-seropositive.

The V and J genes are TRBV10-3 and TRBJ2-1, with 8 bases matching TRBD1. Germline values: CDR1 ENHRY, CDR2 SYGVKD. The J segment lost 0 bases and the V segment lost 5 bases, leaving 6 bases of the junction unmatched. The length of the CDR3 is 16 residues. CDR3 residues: CAISPRDRSSYNEQFF. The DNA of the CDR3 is TGTGCCATCAGTCCCCGGGACAGGAGCTCCTACAATGAGCAGTTCTTC.

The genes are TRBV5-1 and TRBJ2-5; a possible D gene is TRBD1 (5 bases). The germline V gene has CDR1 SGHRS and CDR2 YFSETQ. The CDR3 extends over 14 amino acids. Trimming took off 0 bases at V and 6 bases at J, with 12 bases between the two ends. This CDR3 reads CASSLVIGEKTQYF. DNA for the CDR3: TGCGCCAGCAGCTTGGTTATAGGGGAAAAGACCCAGTACTTC.

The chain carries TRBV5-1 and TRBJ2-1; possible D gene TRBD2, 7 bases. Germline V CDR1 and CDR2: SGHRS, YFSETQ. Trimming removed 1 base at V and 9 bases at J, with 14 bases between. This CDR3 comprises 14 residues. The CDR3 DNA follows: TGCGCCAGCAGCTTGAGGTCGGGGGGCGGTGAGCAGTTCTTC. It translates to CASSLRSGGGEQFF.

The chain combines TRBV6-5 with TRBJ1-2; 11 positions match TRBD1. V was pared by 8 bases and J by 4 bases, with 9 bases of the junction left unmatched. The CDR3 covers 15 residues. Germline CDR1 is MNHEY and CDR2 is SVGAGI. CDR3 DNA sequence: TGTGCCAGCGGCCGGACAGGGGGCTCAGGCTATGGCTACACCTTC. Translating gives CASGRTGGSGYGYTF.

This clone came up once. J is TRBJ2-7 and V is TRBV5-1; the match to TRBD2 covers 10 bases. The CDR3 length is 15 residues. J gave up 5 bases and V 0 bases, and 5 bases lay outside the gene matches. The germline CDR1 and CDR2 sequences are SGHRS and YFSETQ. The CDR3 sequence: CASSLASGSTHEQYF. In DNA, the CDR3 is TGCGCCAGCAGCTTGGCTAGCGGGAGTACGCACGAGCAGTACTTC.

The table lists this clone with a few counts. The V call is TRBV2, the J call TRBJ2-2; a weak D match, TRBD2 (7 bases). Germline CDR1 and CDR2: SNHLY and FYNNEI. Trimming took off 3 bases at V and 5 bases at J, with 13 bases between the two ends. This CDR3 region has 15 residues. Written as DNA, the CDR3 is TGTGCCAGCAGTGACGGGGGGCTGATGACCGGGGAGCTGTTTTTT. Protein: CASSDGGLMTGELFF.

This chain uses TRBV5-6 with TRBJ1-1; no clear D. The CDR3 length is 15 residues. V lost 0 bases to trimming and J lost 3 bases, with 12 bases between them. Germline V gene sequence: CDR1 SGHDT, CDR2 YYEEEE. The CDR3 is CASSLEVWGDTEAFF. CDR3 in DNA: TGTGCCAGCAGCTTGGAGGTGTGGGGAGACACTGAAGCTTTCTTT.

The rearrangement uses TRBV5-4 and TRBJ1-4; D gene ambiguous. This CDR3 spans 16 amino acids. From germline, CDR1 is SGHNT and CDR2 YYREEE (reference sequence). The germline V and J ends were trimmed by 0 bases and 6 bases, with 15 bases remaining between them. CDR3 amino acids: CASSLGPSEGHEKLFF. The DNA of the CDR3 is TGTGCCAGCAGCTTGGGCCCCTCCGAGGGTCATGAAAAACTGTTTTTT.

This CDR3 is CASSLAREGLTDTQYF. As DNA, the CDR3 is TGTGCCAGCAGCTTAGCCCGGGAGGGCCTTACAGATACGCAGTATTTT. The rearrangement uses TRBV7-9 and TRBJ2-3; 8 positions match TRBD2. The CDR3 has 16 amino acids. V shed 0 bases and J 3 bases; nucleotides not matched to a gene: 5. Germline-derived CDR1 and CDR2 are SEHNR and FQNEAQ (reference sequence).

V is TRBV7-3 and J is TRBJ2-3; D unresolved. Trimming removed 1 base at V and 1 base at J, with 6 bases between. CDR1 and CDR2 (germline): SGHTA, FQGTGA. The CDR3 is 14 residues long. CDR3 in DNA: TGTGCCAGCAGCTTAATGGCAGGCACAGATACGCAGTATTTT. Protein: CASSLMAGTDTQYF.

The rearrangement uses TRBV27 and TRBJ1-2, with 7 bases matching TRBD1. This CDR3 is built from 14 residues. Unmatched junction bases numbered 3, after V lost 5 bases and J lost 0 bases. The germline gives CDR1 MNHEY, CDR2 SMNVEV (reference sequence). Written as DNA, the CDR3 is TGTGCCAGCAGTCGACAGGGCCCTAACTATGGCTACACCTTC. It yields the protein CASSRQGPNYGYTF.